The present TCR beta chain was sequenced within a study of OX40 agonist ivuxolimab in advanced cancers. This clone is a singleton in its sample. CDR1 and CDR2 (germline): SGHNT, YENEEA. The CDR3 is 13 residues long. Deletions cut 6 bases from V and 2 bases from J, with 11 bases between. Repertoires were generated with immunoSEQ multiplex PCR, while TCRdb's copy carries only in-frame clones and drops some. The data hold just over 95,000 clones, with approximately 85% observed a single time. The specimen was CD4+ or CD8+ T cells sorted from blood, collected in a trial of the OX40 agonist ivuxolimab. This TCR was sampled from an adult with an advanced solid tumor such as melanoma, head and neck, liver or kidney cancer. This chain joins TRBV11-3 and TRBJ2-7; D is possibly TRBD1 or TRBD2 (7 bases each). The CDR3 spells CASRGRGPYEQYF. Written as DNA, the CDR3 is TGTGCCAGCAGAGGGAGGGGGCCCTACGAGCAGTACTTC.